These 18 T cell receptor beta chains came from one sample sequenced in a study of blood T cell repertoires in COVID-19. Using immunoSEQ multiplex PCR, the repertoire was profiled, and TCRdb retains in-frame clones only, with some absent. The data show about 200,000 clones, 80% to 90% seen once. The specimen sequenced was PBMCs or T cells enriched from blood (not recorded which). These receptors all stem from a woman between 18 and 30 years old who had recovered from COVID-19.

J is TRBJ2-7 and V is TRBV6-2 or TRBV6-3; TRBD1 aligns across 7 bases. Losses at the gene ends were 1 base for V and 5 bases for J; bases not matched to a gene: 5. CDR3 length: 14 residues. Germline loops: CDR1 MNHEY, CDR2 SVGEGT. The DNA of the CDR3 is TGTGCCAGCAGTTACTACAGGGGAAGGAACGAGCAGTACTTC. Translated: CASSYYRGRNEQYF.

The CDR3 is CATSLIKRTEGYGYTF. Here the CDR3 DNA reads TGTGCCACCAGTTTAATAAAGAGGACAGAAGGTTATGGCTACACCTTC. The rearrangement uses TRBV24-1 and TRBJ1-2; a weak D match, TRBD1 (6 bases). Trimming pared 6 bases from V and 5 bases from J, leaving 21 bases between. CDR3 length equals 16 residues. From germline, CDR1 is KGHDR and CDR2 SFDVKD.

This clone came up a few times. The chain combines TRBV4-1 with TRBJ1-2; 7 nucleotides match TRBD1. The V and J ends lost 2 bases and 3 bases, in that order; junction bases with no gene match: 3. This CDR3 is 14 amino acids long. The germline CDR1 and CDR2 sequences are MGHRA and YSYEKL. The CDR3 is CASSQPGQHYGYTF. CDR3 nucleotide sequence: TGCGCCAGCAGCCAACCGGGACAGCACTATGGCTACACCTTC.

The chain employs TRBV4-1 and TRBJ1-6, with 7 bases aligning to TRBD1. With V trimmed by 4 bases and J by 15 bases, 18 bases remained unmatched. CDR1 is MGHRA and CDR2 is YSYEKL in the germline V gene. This CDR3 comprises 16 residues. This CDR3 reads CASSPSGGTDQYGLHF. The CDR3 DNA reads TGCGCCAGCAGCCCGTCGGGAGGGACAGACCAATATGGCCTCCACTTT.

In its sample, this clone was seen once. This chain joins TRBV27 and TRBJ1-5; no firm D call. V dropped 5 bases and J dropped 5 bases, with 10 bases sitting between them. From germline, CDR1 is MNHEY and CDR2 SMNVEV (reference sequence). CDR3 length: 13 residues. CDR3 sequence reads: CASSARRDQPQHF. Written as DNA, the CDR3 is TGTGCCAGCAGTGCTCGACGGGATCAGCCCCAGCATTTT.

The chain couples TRBV6-5 to TRBJ1-3, with D tentatively TRBD1 (5 bases). The length of the CDR3 is 15 residues. Trimming left V 9 bases short and J 1 base short, with 16 bases between. From germline, CDR1 is MNHEY and CDR2 SVGAGI. Written as DNA, the CDR3 is TGTGCCAGTGGGGGGAGGGCAGGTTCTGGAAACACCATATATTTT. It yields the protein CASGGRAGSGNTIYF.

The V call is TRBV14, the J call TRBJ1-5; 9 nucleotides match TRBD1. Germline V gives CDR1 SGHDN, CDR2 FVKESK. V shed 1 base, J shed 0 bases, and the junction held 7 bases outside the gene matches. The CDR3 sequence is 18 residues long. CDR3 nucleotides: TGTGCCAGCAGCCAAGTGCCGGACAGGGGCAATAGCAATCAGCCCCAGCATTTT. It yields the protein CASSQVPDRGNSNQPQHF.

CDR3 loop: CASSQGQQPQHF. CDR3 DNA: TGCGCCAGCAGCCAAGGTCAGCAGCCCCAGCATTTT. The chain has TRBV4-1 and TRBJ1-5; D is undetermined. Germline V gene lookup returns CDR1 MGHRA and CDR2 YSYEKL. The CDR3 is made up of 12 amino acids. Trimming shortened V by 1 base and J by 7 bases, and 5 bases separated the two germline ends.

The rearrangement joins TRBV30 to TRBJ1-3; no clear D gene. Germline V gene lookup returns CDR1 GTSNPN and CDR2 SVGIG (reference sequence). CDR3 length: 16 residues. V lost 4 bases to trimming and J lost 0 bases, with 16 bases between them. The DNA of the CDR3 is TGTGCCTGGAAGTATTACAGCTACTTCTCTGGAAACACCATATATTTT. This encodes CAWKYYSYFSGNTIYF.

This clone has more than one count but fewer than ten. The chain carries TRBV19 and TRBJ1-5, with D hard to call. The CDR3 is 15 amino acids. Germline CDR1 LNHDA, CDR2 SQIVND (reference sequence). V shed 1 base and J shed 0 bases, with 7 bases lying between them. In DNA, the CDR3 is TGTGCCAGTAGTATAGGCCAGTCTAGCAATCAGCCCCAGCATTTT. Translation: CASSIGQSSNQPQHF. Filled out from reference TRBV19 and TRBJ1-5, the complete variable domain reads DGGITQSPKYLFRKEGQNVTLSCEQNLNHDAMYWYRQDPGQGLRLIYYSQIVNDFQKGDIAEGYSVSREKKESFPLTVTSAQKNPTAFYLCASSIGQSSNQPQHFGDGTRLSIL.

The CDR3 sequence is CASNLGGHYGYTF. The CDR3 DNA is TGTGCCAGCAACCTGGGGGGACACTATGGCTACACCTTC. The chain couples TRBV7-3 to TRBJ1-2; D is perhaps TRBD1 (5 bases). This CDR3 contains 13 residues. The germline CDR1 and CDR2 sequences are SGHTA and FQGTGA. The germline V and J ends were trimmed by 7 bases and 3 bases, with 12 bases remaining between them. Based on the CDR3 plus reference TRBV7-3 and TRBJ1-2, the full variable domain is GAGVSQTPSNKVTEKGKYVELRCDPISGHTALYWYRQSLGQGPEFLIYFQGTGAADDSGLPNDRFFAVRPEGSVSTLKIQRTERGDSAVYLCASNLGGHYGYTFGSGTRLTVV.

In its sample, this clone was seen a few times. DNA of the CDR3: TGTGCCAGCAGTTTCAGACCATCGGACAGGGAGAAAACTGAAGCTTTCTTT. Translation gives CASSFRPSDREKTEAFF. V gene TRBV28 combines with J gene TRBJ1-1; 8 bases line up with TRBD1. Germline CDR1 is MDHEN and CDR2 is SYDVKM. V shed 3 bases and J 5 bases; nucleotides not matched to a gene: 14. The CDR3 is made up of 17 amino acids.

The rearrangement links TRBV7-2 to TRBJ2-1, with D tentatively TRBD2 (6 bases). The germline V gene has CDR1 SGHTA and CDR2 FQGNSA. This CDR3 has 15 amino acids. Trimming stripped 3 bases from V and 6 bases from J, with 15 bases between. The CDR3: CASSFVSGSSNEQFF. CDR3 coding DNA: TGTGCCAGCAGCTTCGTTTCCGGGAGCTCCAATGAGCAGTTCTTC. Looking up the rest from reference TRBV7-2 and TRBJ2-1 gives the full variable domain: GAGVSQSPSNKVTEKGKDVELRCDPISGHTALYWYRQSLGQGLEFLIYFQGNSAPDKSGLPSDRFSAERTGGSVSTLTIQRTQQEDSAVYLCASSFVSGSSNEQFFGPGTRLTVL.

The chain has TRBV5-1 and TRBJ2-1; D not resolved. The germline V gene has CDR1 SGHRS and CDR2 YFSETQ. V was clipped by 4 bases and J by 10 bases, with 18 bases between them. The CDR3 totals 14 residues. CDR3 loop: CASSLDPRGVEQFF. The CDR3 nucleotides are TGCGCCAGCAGCCTTGACCCTCGTGGAGTGGAGCAGTTCTTC.

In this sample, this clone turned up once. The chain links TRBV6-1 to TRBJ1-2, with 7 bases aligning to TRBD1. Unmatched junction bases numbered 15, after V lost 6 bases and J lost 5 bases. The CDR3 length is 16 residues. Germline lookup yields CDR1 MNHNS and CDR2 SASEGT. This CDR3 is CASSERDRVGEYGYTF. CDR3 nucleotide sequence: TGTGCCAGCAGCGAACGAGACAGGGTGGGGGAATATGGCTACACCTTC.

This rearrangement joins TRBV30 to TRBJ2-1, with D maybe TRBD2 (5 bases). CDR3 size: 14 residues. From germline, CDR1 is GTSNPN and CDR2 SVGIG (reference sequence). Trimming left V 2 bases short and J 7 bases short, with 15 bases between. The CDR3 region is CAWSTGIGSNEQFF. The CDR3 nucleotides read TGTGCCTGGAGTACGGGGATCGGGTCGAATGAGCAGTTCTTC.

The rearrangement uses TRBV9 and TRBJ2-3, with 8 nucleotides matching TRBD2. The CDR3 runs 16 residues. CDR1 and CDR2 from the germline V gene are SGDLS and YYNGEE. V lost 0 bases and J lost 6; bases outside the gene matches: 9. The CDR3 DNA reads as TGTGCCAGCAGCGTAGGTGGTCGGGGGGGTGCGGATACGCAGTATTTT. Translating gives CASSVGGRGGADTQYF.

This chain connects TRBV23-1 to TRBJ1-1; 11 bases align to TRBD1. TRBV23-1 is given ORF status, its function remaining uncertain. The J segment lost 4 bases and the V segment lost 9 bases, leaving 1 base of the junction unmatched. The CDR3 has 12 residues. The CDR3 region has the DNA TGCGCCAGGGGGACAGGGGGCACTGAAGCTTTCTTT. Its protein product is CARGTGGTEAFF.